The 8 T cell receptor beta chains presented below share a single source sample, sequenced in a study of control samples from healthy donors and cancer patients. Generated by immunoSEQ multiplex PCR, the TCRdb table keeps only in-frame clones and is missing some. The sample has some 57,000 clones, around 97% seen once. Source material: blood. The source of these receptors is a woman in her 30s in good health.

The gene calls are TRBV5-6 and TRBJ2-3; no clear D gene. CDR1 SGHDT and CDR2 YYEEEE come from the germline V gene. V lost 6 bases to trimming and J lost 5 bases, with 7 bases between them. The CDR3 has 11 residues. CDR3 in DNA: TGTGCCAGCAACAAGGAAGATACGCAGTATTTT. Translating it yields CASNKEDTQYF.

V and J are TRBV7-3 and TRBJ2-4; D perhaps matches TRBD1 (5 bases). Germline assignment: CDR1 SGHTA and CDR2 FQGTGA. Trimming took 3 bases from V and 2 from J, leaving 11 bases between them. The length of the CDR3 is 15 residues. The CDR3 is CASSFRQPTKNIQYF. The CDR3 DNA follows: TGTGCCAGCAGCTTCAGACAGCCGACCAAAAACATTCAGTACTTC.

J is TRBJ1-5 and V is TRBV28, with 9 bases aligning to TRBD1. Losses at the gene ends were 10 bases for V and 6 bases for J; bases not matched to a gene: 10. Germline V gene data show CDR1 as MDHEN and CDR2 as SYDVKM. The CDR3 is made up of 14 amino acids. CDR3 bases: TGTGCCACCAAAGCACAGGGGGCCGGTCAGCCCCAGCATTTT. Residues: CATKAQGAGQPQHF.

The sample holds one count of this clone. The chain couples TRBV5-8 to TRBJ2-2; D is undetermined. The V gene's germline CDR1 is SGHTS and CDR2 YDEGEE. The ends were cut back, 5 bases at V and 3 bases at J, with 5 bases in the middle. The CDR3 totals 12 residues. CDR3 sequence (DNA): TGTGCCAGCAGTCGATACACCGGGGAGCTGTTTTTT. This encodes CASSRYTGELFF.

The chain links TRBV9 to TRBJ2-1; a weak D match, TRBD1 (5 bases). The CDR3 loop spans 15 amino acids. CDR1 and CDR2 from the germline V gene are SGDLS and YYNGEE. With 0 bases removed from V and 5 bases from J, the gap between germline ends came to 12 bases. CDR3 DNA sequence: TGTGCCAGCAGCGTAGTAGGGGTGCTTGACAATGAGCAGTTCTTC. It specifies CASSVVGVLDNEQFF.

The chain is built from TRBV5-1 and TRBJ2-1; D possibly corresponds to TRBD2 (5 bases). Germline CDR1 reads SGHRS; CDR2 reads YFSETQ. V lost 0 bases to trimming and J lost 2 bases, with 9 bases between them. This CDR3 has 15 amino acids. CDR3 protein: CASSLEEGPYNEQFF. CDR3 coding DNA: TGCGCCAGCAGCTTGGAAGAGGGCCCCTACAATGAGCAGTTCTTC.

V usage is TRBV28 and J usage is TRBJ1-5; 7 positions agree with TRBD1. The ends lost 3 bases at V and 2 bases at J; junction bases unmatched: 7. The CDR3 has 16 amino acids. Germline loops: CDR1 MDHEN, CDR2 SYDVKM. CDR3 loop: CASSFLPGQGNQPQHF. CDR3 DNA sequence: TGTGCCAGCAGTTTTTTGCCAGGACAGGGCAATCAGCCCCAGCATTTT.

V usage is TRBV6-1 and J usage is TRBJ2-7, with TRBD2 as a possible D gene (5 bases). CDR1 MNHNS and CDR2 SASEGT come from the germline V gene. The CDR3 has 15 residues. The V end was cut by 1 base, the J end by 3 bases, with 13 bases between. CDR3 protein: CASSEDGVPSYEQYF. Written as DNA, the CDR3 is TGTGCCAGCAGTGAAGACGGGGTCCCGAGCTACGAGCAGTACTTC.